The 9 T cell receptor beta chains reported below all come from one sample, sequenced in a study of human T cells and chemical hapten exposure (dated by TCRdb to the early 2020s). Receptor amplification or capture employed RACE. The instrument was a NextSeq 500. TCRdb itself trimmed the public reads at Q25 with fastp, ran MiXCR and retained productive beta chains. Rows are combined by CDR3 protein, so each entry shows the most common genes and DNA. The sample profile shows about 380,000 distinct CDR3 sequences; more than 4.5% of them were found once. Just over 2.5% of the sample lies in the top ten. Read against the paper, the sample's time point label means: pre-sensitization, week 0. The treatment or condition label here, explained by the study, means: therapeutic diphenylcyclopropenone sensitization with weekly scalp DPC. Sequenced material: whole blood, taken in connection with sensitization to the hapten diphenylcyclopropenone (DPC). The receptors here all came from a woman in her 50s with alopecia areata. Some clones in this sample may be carry-over from other donors' samples.

This clonotype was picked up many times. The chain combines TRBV4-3 with TRBJ1-4; 7 bases match TRBD1. The CDR3 is 13 amino acids. Germline CDR1 LGHNA, CDR2 YSLEER. The V gene end was trimmed by 0 bases and the J gene end by 15 bases; junction bases not matched to a gene: 7. CDR3 loop: CASSQDNDRAMFF. The CDR3 bases are TGCGCCAGCAGCCAAGATAACGACAGGGCAATGTTTTTT.

This clonotype was seen ten or more times. The rearrangement uses TRBV7-9 and TRBJ2-2; D could derive from TRBD1 or TRBD2 (6 bases each). The length of the CDR3 is 16 residues. The V gene's germline CDR1 is SEHNR and CDR2 FQNEAQ (reference sequence). The V gene lost 8 bases and the J gene lost 3 bases, with 19 bases spanning the gap. CDR3 sequence (DNA): TGTGCCAGCCGGGGCAGGGGACTCTCGGACACCGGGGAGCTGTTTTTT. Translation: CASRGRGLSDTGELFF.

The sample holds a few counts of this clonotype. The V call is TRBV7-2, the J call TRBJ2-3; D not certain. CDR1 and CDR2 (germline): SGHTA, FQGNSA. The CDR3 is 14 amino acids. Trimming shortened V by 3 bases and J by 6 bases, and 13 bases separated the two germline ends. The CDR3 loop reads CASSFLGTVDTQYF. The DNA of the CDR3 is TGTGCCAGCAGCTTTTTAGGAACCGTGGATACGCAGTATTTT.

The table lists this clonotype with many counts. The V gene is TRBV11-2, the J gene TRBJ2-1; TRBD2 aligns across 7 bases. Germline assignment: CDR1 SGHAT and CDR2 FQNNGV. CDR3 length: 16 residues. V was clipped by 4 bases and J by 4 bases; unmatched bases: 10. The CDR3 region has the DNA TGTGCCAGCAGCTCTGCCGCTAGCGGTTTTTACAATGAGCAGTTCTTC. This translates into CASSSAASGFYNEQFF.

This clonotype was counted ten times or more. The chain employs TRBV20-1 and TRBJ1-5, with D perhaps TRBD1 (5 bases). V was pared by 5 bases and J by 6 bases, with 14 bases between. The CDR3 totals 13 residues. In germline, CDR1 is DFQATT, CDR2 SNEGSKA (reference sequence). For the CDR3, the DNA is TGCAGTGCTTTCCAATCAGGGTTTCAGCCCCAGCATTTT. It yields the protein CSAFQSGFQPQHF.

This clonotype was seen many times. The J gene is TRBJ1-6, the V gene TRBV3-1; D is unclear. CDR1 is LGHDT and CDR2 is YNNKEL in the germline V gene (reference sequence). CDR3 size: 13 residues. Between the trimmed V and J ends, which lost 1 base and 9 bases, there was a span of 7 bases. This CDR3 is CASSQVRLSPLHF. In nucleotides, the CDR3 is TGTGCCAGCAGCCAAGTAAGACTTTCACCCCTCCACTTT. Full variable domain (missing parts from reference TRBV3-1 and TRBJ1-6): DTAVSQTPKYLVTQMGNDKSIKCEQNLGHDTMYWYKQDSKKFLKIMFSYNNKELIINETVPNRFSPKSPDKAHLNLHINSLELGDSAVYFCASSQVRLSPLHFGNGTRLTVT.

The chain links TRBV20-1 to TRBJ1-2, with TRBD1 matching over 12 bases. Germline V lookup: CDR1 DFQATT, CDR2 SNEGSKA (reference sequence). The trim removed 4 bases at V and 7 bases at J, leaving 16 bases unmatched. The CDR3 loop spans 17 amino acids. In DNA form, the CDR3 reads TGCAGTGCTACCACCGGGACAGGGGGCTCAGATGTCGTTGGCTACACCTTC. Amino acids: CSATTGTGGSDVVGYTF.

This chain uses TRBV13 with TRBJ1-2, with D possibly being TRBD1 (5 bases). Germline values: CDR1 PRHDT, CDR2 FYEKMQ (reference sequence). Trimming took 5 bases from V and 7 from J, leaving 23 bases between them. This CDR3 comprises 16 residues. The CDR3 protein is CASSPGIANGGLGYTF. The CDR3 region has the DNA TGTGCCAGCAGCCCGGGGATTGCTAACGGGGGTCTTGGCTACACCTTC.

This chain uses TRBV2 with TRBJ2-1; possible D gene TRBD2, 5 bases. V lost 8 bases and J 8 bases, leaving 13 bases between the germline ends. This CDR3 comprises 12 residues. The V gene's germline CDR1 is SNHLY and CDR2 FYNNEI. The chain's CDR3 is CASRSQADEQFF. As DNA, the CDR3 is TGTGCCAGCCGCTCCCAAGCGGATGAGCAGTTCTTC.